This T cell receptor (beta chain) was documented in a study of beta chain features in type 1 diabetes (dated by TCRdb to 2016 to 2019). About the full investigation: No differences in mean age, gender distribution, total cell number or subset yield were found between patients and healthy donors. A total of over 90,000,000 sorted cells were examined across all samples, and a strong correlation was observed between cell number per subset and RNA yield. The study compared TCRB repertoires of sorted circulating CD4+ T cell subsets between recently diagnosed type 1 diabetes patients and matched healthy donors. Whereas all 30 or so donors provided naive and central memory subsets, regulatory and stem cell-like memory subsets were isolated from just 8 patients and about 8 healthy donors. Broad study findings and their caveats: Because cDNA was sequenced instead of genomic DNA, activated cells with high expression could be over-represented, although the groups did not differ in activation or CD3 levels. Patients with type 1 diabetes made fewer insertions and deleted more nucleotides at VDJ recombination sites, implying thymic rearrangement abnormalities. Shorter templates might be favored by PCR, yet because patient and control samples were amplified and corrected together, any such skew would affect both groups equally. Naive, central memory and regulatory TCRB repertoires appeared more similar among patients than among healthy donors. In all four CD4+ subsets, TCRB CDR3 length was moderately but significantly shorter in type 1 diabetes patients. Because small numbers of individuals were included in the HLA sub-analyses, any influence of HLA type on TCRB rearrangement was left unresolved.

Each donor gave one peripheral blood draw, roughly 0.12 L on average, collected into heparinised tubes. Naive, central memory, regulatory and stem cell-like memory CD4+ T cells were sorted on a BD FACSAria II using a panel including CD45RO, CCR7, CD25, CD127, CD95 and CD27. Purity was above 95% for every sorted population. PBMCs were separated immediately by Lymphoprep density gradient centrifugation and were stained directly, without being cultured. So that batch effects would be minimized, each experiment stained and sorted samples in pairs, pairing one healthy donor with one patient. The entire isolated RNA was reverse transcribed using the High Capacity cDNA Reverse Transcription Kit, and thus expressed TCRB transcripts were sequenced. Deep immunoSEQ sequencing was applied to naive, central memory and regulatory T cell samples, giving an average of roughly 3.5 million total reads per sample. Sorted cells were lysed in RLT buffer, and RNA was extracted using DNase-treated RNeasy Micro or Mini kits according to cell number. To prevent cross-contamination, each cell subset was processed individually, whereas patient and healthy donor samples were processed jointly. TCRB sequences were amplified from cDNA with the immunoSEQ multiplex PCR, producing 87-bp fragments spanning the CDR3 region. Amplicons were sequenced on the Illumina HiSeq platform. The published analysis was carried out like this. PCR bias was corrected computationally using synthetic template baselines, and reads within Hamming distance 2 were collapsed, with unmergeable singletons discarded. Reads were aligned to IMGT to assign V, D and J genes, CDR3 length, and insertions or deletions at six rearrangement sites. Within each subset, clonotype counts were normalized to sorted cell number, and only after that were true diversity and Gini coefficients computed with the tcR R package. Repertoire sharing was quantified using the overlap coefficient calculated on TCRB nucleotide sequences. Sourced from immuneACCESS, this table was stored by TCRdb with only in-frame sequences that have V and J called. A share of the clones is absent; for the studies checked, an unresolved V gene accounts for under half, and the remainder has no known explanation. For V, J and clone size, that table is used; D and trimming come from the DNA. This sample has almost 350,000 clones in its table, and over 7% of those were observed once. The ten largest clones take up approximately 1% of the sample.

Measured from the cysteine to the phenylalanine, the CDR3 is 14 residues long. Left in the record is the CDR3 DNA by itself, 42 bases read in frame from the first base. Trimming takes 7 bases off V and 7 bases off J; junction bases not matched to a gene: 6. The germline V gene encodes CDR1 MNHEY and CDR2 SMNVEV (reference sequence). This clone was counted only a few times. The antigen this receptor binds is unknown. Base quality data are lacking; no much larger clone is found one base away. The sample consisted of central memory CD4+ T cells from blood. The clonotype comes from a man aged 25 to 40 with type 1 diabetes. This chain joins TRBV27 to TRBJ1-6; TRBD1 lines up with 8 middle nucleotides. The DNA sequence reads TGTGCCAGCACCCGGGACAGGAAGAATTCACCCCTCCACTTT. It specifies CASTRDRKNSPLHF.